The 9 T cell receptor beta chains presented below share a single source sample, sequenced in a study of long-term antiretroviral therapy in people with HIV. Sequencing used immunoSEQ v3.0 at survey level. Method: immunoSEQ multiplex PCR; TCRdb's copy keeps in-frame clones and lacks some. The sample carries fewer than 35,000 clones, around four fifths recorded once. The specimen was unsorted PBMCs, collected 2.9 years after starting antiretroviral therapy. These receptors came from a man aged 45-60 years with HIV.

Only one count was recorded for this clone. The gene calls are TRBV7-9 and TRBJ2-2; D is possibly TRBD1 or TRBD2 (5 bases each). Germline CDR1 SEHNR, CDR2 FQNEAQ (reference sequence). The CDR3 consists of 14 residues. V was cut by 3 bases and J by 6 bases, with 11 bases left in between. CDR3 sequence: CASSFGTLPGELFF. CDR3 DNA: TGTGCCAGCAGCTTTGGGACCCTACCCGGGGAGCTGTTTTTT.

The CDR3 is CSARWGLAFF. The CDR3 DNA sequence: TGCAGTGCTAGATGGGGCCTGGCTTTCTTT. The chain has TRBV20-1 and TRBJ1-1, with D possibly TRBD1 on 5 matching bases. V was trimmed by 2 bases and J by 11 bases, leaving 9 bases between them. Germline CDR1 and CDR2: DFQATT and SNEGSKA (reference sequence). The CDR3 contains 10 residues.

This chain links TRBV30 with TRBJ1-4, with D possibly being TRBD1 (5 bases). Germline values: CDR1 GTSNPN, CDR2 SVGIG (reference sequence). The CDR3 extends over 15 amino acids. V was cut by 2 bases and J by 0 bases, with 10 bases left in between. CDR3 in DNA: TGTGCCTGGAGTCACGGACACGCAACTAATGAAAAACTGTTTTTT. Its protein is CAWSHGHATNEKLFF.

This clone was counted a single time. The chain links TRBV6-5 to TRBJ2-1; possibly TRBD1 or TRBD2 for D (5 bases each). The V gene lost 5 bases and the J gene lost 7 bases, with 15 bases spanning the gap. Germline lookup yields CDR1 MNHEY and CDR2 SVGAGI. CDR3 size: 14 residues. CDR3 sequence: CASSGRGPVNEQFF. CDR3 sequence (DNA): TGTGCCAGCAGTGGAAGGGGACCAGTGAATGAGCAGTTCTTC.

The V gene is TRBV10-2, the J gene TRBJ1-1, with a tentative D call TRBD1 (5 bases). In germline, CDR1 is WSHSY, CDR2 SAAADI. The CDR3 sequence is 15 residues long. Trimming took 0 bases from V and 6 from J, leaving 14 bases between them. The CDR3: CASSESISRGAEAFF. Here the CDR3 DNA reads TGCGCCAGCAGTGAGTCGATTAGTAGGGGCGCTGAAGCTTTCTTT.

This chain connects TRBV9 to TRBJ2-1, with D possibly being TRBD2 (6 bases). CDR1 is SGDLS, CDR2 YYNGEE, per germline. The germline V and J ends were trimmed by 4 bases and 10 bases, with 9 bases remaining between them. CDR3 size: 11 residues. CDR3 nucleotide sequence: TGTGCCAGCAGCAGTCTAGCGGAGCAGTTCTTC. Residues: CASSSLAEQFF.

The V call is TRBV4-3, the J call TRBJ1-2, with unresolved D. The CDR3 length is 14 residues. CDR1 is LGHNA and CDR2 is YSLEER in the germline V gene. Trimming removed 0 bases at V and 8 bases at J, with 13 bases between. The CDR3 region is CASSQDGRTGGYTF. For the CDR3, the DNA is TGCGCCAGCAGCCAAGATGGGAGGACCGGCGGCTACACCTTC.

The chain combines TRBV5-1 with TRBJ1-2; no clear D gene. Germline CDR1 and CDR2: SGHRS and YFSETQ. V shed 2 bases and J shed 10 bases, with 9 bases lying between them. The CDR3 covers 11 residues. The CDR3 is CASSFGETYTF. The CDR3 nucleotides read TGCGCCAGCAGCTTCGGAGAAACCTACACCTTC.

The gene calls are TRBV5-6 and TRBJ2-7, with unresolved D. The CDR3 contains 14 residues. V lost 1 base and J lost 2, with 10 bases in between. CDR1 is SGHDT and CDR2 is YYEEEE in the germline V gene. This CDR3 is CASSLLGRPYEQYF. The DNA of the CDR3 is TGTGCCAGCAGCTTGCTTGGCAGACCCTACGAGCAGTACTTC. The full variable domain, rest sourced from reference TRBV5-6 and TRBJ2-7, is DAGVTQSPTHLIKTRGQQVTLRCSPKSGHDTVSWYQQALGQGPQFIFQYYEEEERQRGNFPDRFSGHQFPNYSSELNVNALLLGDSALYLCASSLLGRPYEQYFGPGTRLTVT.